This T cell receptor beta chain appears in the sequencing data of a study of regulatory T cells in long-lasting Graves disease. CDR3 length: 15 amino acids. J was trimmed by 4 bases and V by 6 bases; bases with no gene match: 11. Germline CDR1 reads SEHNR; CDR2 reads FQNEAQ (reference sequence). To make TCR beta libraries, researchers used iRepertoire HTBI primers and Arm-PCR of CDR3 regions. TCRdb reprocessed the multiplex PCR reads with MiXCR, giving one entry per CDR3 protein. The table records approximately 400,000 distinct CDR3 sequences, roughly a sixth of them present only once. Regarding this clonotype: Its antigen is not identified.

Study findings and constraints: With persistent disease, TRBV28, TRBJ1-2 and TRBJ2-5 were the favored segments. Study of thyroid tissue was not done, with only peripheral blood studied.

Time point here: newly diagnosed GD, antithyroid drugs for less than 3 months. PBMC-derived RNA was used for the TCR library. Per American Thyroid Association guidelines, Graves' disease was diagnosed. The sequences come from peripheral blood mononuclear cells (PBMCs), collected at new diagnosis, from a patient treated with antithyroid drugs. The clonotype was recovered from a female donor with Graves disease. J is TRBJ1-2 and V is TRBV7-9, with 7 bases aligning to TRBD1. The CDR3 here is CASSGDRDRPYGYTF. CDR3 bases: TGTGCCAGCAGTGGGGACCGGGACAGACCCTATGGCTACACCTTC.